The clone carrying this T cell receptor (beta chain) occurred many times. What it binds is not known. The record originates from a study of human T cells and chemical hapten exposure. The overall study: Enrolled patients were predominantly female and had alopecia areata, totalis or universalis. Per-sample TCR yields varied mainly from small pooled library volume differences. The study's findings and limits: The study found expanded TCRs formed significantly more large CDR3 similarity clusters than controls.

Time point indicated: pre-sensitization, week 0. Noted treatment: therapeutic diphenylcyclopropenone sensitization with weekly scalp DPC. The study used a library that attached unique molecular identifiers to individual cDNA molecules. TCRdb re-derived calls from the RACE reads in MiXCR, one entry per CDR3 protein. The table records 30,000 to 40,000 distinct CDR3 sequences, approximately 7.6% of them present only once. With V trimmed by 5 bases and J by 3 bases, 9 bases remained unmatched. This CDR3 is 15 amino acids long. Germline V gene data show CDR1 as SGHVS and CDR2 as FNYEAQ. The TCR sequence derives from a woman in her fifties or sixties with alopecia areata. Some clones in this sample may be carry-over from other donors' samples. This sample comprised whole blood, obtained in connection with sensitization to the hapten diphenylcyclopropenone (DPC). This chain links TRBV7-6 with TRBJ2-5, with 7 bases fitting TRBD1. CDR3 in DNA: TGTGCCAGCAGCGTCCTAACCGGGACAGAAGAGACCCAGTACTTC. It encodes CASSVLTGTEETQYF.